The 27 T cell receptor beta chains listed next were all sequenced from one sample in a study of T cell repertoires in cytomegalovirus infection. One entry per CDR3 protein results from TCRdb running MiXCR on the reads. Of more than 650,000 distinct CDR3 sequences in the sample, roughly 35% were seen once. The sequenced sample was PBMCs. The receptors were gathered from a human donor in good health (CMV status not recorded). Some clones in this sample may be carry-over from other donors' samples.

The chain links TRBV28 to TRBJ2-3; 8 bases agree with TRBD2. V shed 5 bases, J shed 4 bases, and the junction held 8 bases outside the gene matches. The CDR3 is made up of 15 amino acids. Germline V lookup: CDR1 MDHEN, CDR2 SYDVKM. This chain's CDR3 is CASSGGLVVADTQYF. CDR3 in DNA: TGTGCCAGCAGTGGGGGACTAGTTGTGGCAGATACGCAGTATTTT.

This clonotype has a handful of counts. V gene TRBV28 combines with J gene TRBJ1-5, with TRBD1 as a possible D gene (5 bases). CDR1 MDHEN and CDR2 SYDVKM come from the germline V gene. The ends were cut back, 4 bases at V and 7 bases at J, with 11 bases in the middle. This CDR3 contains 13 residues. In DNA form, the CDR3 reads TGTGCCAGCAGTTGGGGGGGTGGACAGCCCCAGCATTTT. Translating it yields CASSWGGGQPQHF.

The chain recombines TRBV20-1 with TRBJ2-1; no clear D gene. The V and J ends lost 1 base and 0 bases respectively, with 10 bases between them. The CDR3 runs 15 residues. From germline, CDR1 is DFQATT and CDR2 SNEGSKA (reference sequence). CDR3 sequence: CSARVWGSSYNEQFF. The CDR3 region has the DNA TGCAGTGCTAGAGTATGGGGAAGCTCCTACAATGAGCAGTTCTTC.

The rearrangement joins TRBV29-1 to TRBJ2-7; D is ambiguous. The germline gives CDR1 SQVTM, CDR2 ANQGSEA. The V end lost 4 bases, the J end lost 4 bases, and 8 bases lay between the germline ends. CDR3 length equals 11 residues. CDR3 nucleotides: TGCAGCGTTGTGAACGGGTACGAGCAGTACTTC. Protein product: CSVVNGYEQYF.

At least ten counts were recorded for this clonotype. J is TRBJ2-1 and V is TRBV12-3 or TRBV12-4, with 7 bases fitting TRBD2. The CDR3 has 15 residues. V lost 3 bases, J lost 3 bases, and 5 bases stayed unmatched. The CDR3 region is CASSFGWEGYNEQFF. The CDR3 DNA follows: TGTGCCAGCAGTTTCGGGTGGGAGGGCTACAATGAGCAGTTCTTC.

This chain uses TRBV20-1 with TRBJ1-2; unclear D gene. Germline assignment: CDR1 DFQATT and CDR2 SNEGSKA (reference sequence). This CDR3 region has 15 residues. The germline V and J ends were trimmed by 0 bases and 4 bases, with 15 bases remaining between them. The CDR3 coding sequence is TGCAGTGCTAGAGATACGGGGAGTCCGGCCTATGGCTACACCTTC. Residues: CSARDTGSPAYGYTF.

The chain uses TRBV28 and TRBJ2-1, with D perhaps TRBD2 (6 bases). Trimming removed 8 bases at V and 0 bases at J, with 17 bases between. This CDR3 spans 16 amino acids. The germline gives CDR1 MDHEN, CDR2 SYDVKM. The CDR3 bases are TGTGCCAGCGCGCAATTCGGGAGATTCTCCTACAATGAGCAGTTCTTC. Amino acids: CASAQFGRFSYNEQFF.

This clonotype was detected only a few times. The chain has TRBV2 and TRBJ2-3; D is ambiguous. V lost 4 bases to trimming and J lost 2 bases, with 4 bases between them. There are 12 residues in the CDR3. Germline-derived CDR1 and CDR2 are SNHLY and FYNNEI. CDR3 in DNA: TGTGCCAGCAGTGCTGTCACAGATACGCAGTATTTT. It codes for CASSAVTDTQYF.

The J gene is TRBJ1-2, the V gene TRBV28; D is unclear. Looked up from germline, CDR1 is MDHEN and CDR2 is SYDVKM. Trimming took off 10 bases at V and 2 bases at J, with 11 bases between the two ends. This CDR3 has 12 amino acids. CDR3 sequence: CATAWINYGYTF. CDR3 in DNA: TGTGCCACAGCCTGGATAAACTATGGCTACACCTTC.

This chain uses TRBV5-6 with TRBJ2-2; 7 nucleotides match TRBD1. The CDR3 length is 15 residues. The J segment lost 1 base and the V segment lost 3 bases, leaving 3 bases of the junction unmatched. Germline assignment: CDR1 SGHDT and CDR2 YYEEEE. In DNA, the CDR3 is TGTGCCAGCAGCTGGGGGACAGAGAACACCGGGGAGCTGTTTTTT. Encoded protein: CASSWGTENTGELFF.

This clonotype was seen a few times. This chain joins TRBV5-1 and TRBJ1-2, with D perhaps TRBD1 (6 bases). The CDR3 extends over 14 amino acids. Germline loops: CDR1 SGHRS, CDR2 YFSETQ. V lost 0 bases and J lost 7, with 13 bases in between. For the CDR3, the DNA is TGCGCCAGCAGCTTGGTGAGGGGGTCTTTTGGCTACACCTTC. Its protein product is CASSLVRGSFGYTF.

The rearrangement uses TRBV28 and TRBJ2-3, with D perhaps matching TRBD1 (6 bases). Germline values: CDR1 MDHEN, CDR2 SYDVKM. CDR3 length: 17 amino acids. V lost 6 bases and J lost 0, with 19 bases in between. The CDR3 protein is CASSRHPRGRSTDTQYF. In DNA, the CDR3 is TGTGCCAGCAGCCGACACCCCAGGGGCAGGAGCACAGATACGCAGTATTTT.

As regards this clonotype: One end of the junction is discordant with germline, which a read error may explain. The J gene is TRBJ1-6, the V gene TRBV28; 8 bases are shared with TRBD1. The CDR3 totals 15 residues. CDR1 is MDHEN and CDR2 is SYDVKM in the germline V gene. The CDR3 region is CASSSWTGKMAALNF. The CDR3 DNA sequence: TGTGCCAGCAGTTCTTGGACAGGGAAGATGGCAGCCCTCAACTTT.

This clonotype was picked up a small number of times. The chain combines TRBV7-2 with TRBJ1-1; D call uncertain. This CDR3 spans 14 amino acids. The germline CDR1 and CDR2 sequences are SGHTA and FQGNSA. The germline V and J ends were trimmed by 6 bases and 4 bases, with 15 bases remaining between them. The CDR3 region is CASRPAAERTEAFF. The CDR3 nucleotides are TGTGCCAGCAGGCCCGCCGCAGAGCGCACTGAAGCTTTCTTT.

This sequence joins TRBV7-8 and TRBJ1-3; 9 bases match TRBD1. The CDR3 length is 16 residues. Germline loops: CDR1 SGHVS, CDR2 FQNEAQ. With 5 bases clipped from V and 2 bases from J, the junction kept 7 bases outside the gene matches. In DNA form, the CDR3 reads TGTGCCAGCAGCCCACCCCGGACAGGGGCTGGAAACACCATATATTTT. It is translated as CASSPPRTGAGNTIYF.

This sequence joins TRBV5-1 and TRBJ1-6; D is undetermined. The CDR3 loop spans 16 amino acids. V lost 0 bases, J lost 7 bases, and 14 bases lay in between. Germline CDR1 SGHRS, CDR2 YFSETQ. The CDR3 DNA reads TGCGCCAGCAGCTTGGGTGTTATATCGTCGAATTCACCCCTCCACTTT. This codes for CASSLGVISSNSPLHF.

In its sample, this clonotype was seen many times. The CDR3 DNA reads as TGTGCCAGCAGCTCAACGGACAGGGGGGCCAATCAGCCCCAGCATTTT. Translated, it gives CASSSTDRGANQPQHF. This sequence joins TRBV7-2 and TRBJ1-5; the match to TRBD1 covers 10 bases. Germline loops: CDR1 SGHTA, CDR2 FQGNSA. The CDR3 has 16 amino acids. J gave up 3 bases and V 4 bases, and 6 bases lay outside the gene matches. Full variable domain (outside the CDR3, taken from reference TRBV7-2 and TRBJ1-5): GAGVSQSPSNKVTEKGKDVELRCDPISGHTALYWYRQSLGQGLEFLIYFQGNSAPDKSGLPSDRFSAERTGGSVSTLTIQRTQQEDSAVYLCASSSTDRGANQPQHFGDGTRLSIL.

This clonotype was observed once. The chain uses TRBV28 and TRBJ1-4; D not resolved. This CDR3 is built from 13 residues. V dropped 3 bases and J dropped 5 bases, with 7 bases sitting between them. Germline-derived CDR1 and CDR2 are MDHEN and SYDVKM. Here the CDR3 DNA reads TGTGCCAGCAGTTTGAGTTGGAATGAAAAACTGTTTTTT. Translation gives CASSLSWNEKLFF.

This clonotype showed up many times. The chain carries TRBV7-6 and TRBJ2-3; 7 bases are a match to TRBD1. Looked up from germline, CDR1 is SGHVS and CDR2 is FNYEAQ. V was clipped by 2 bases and J by 1 base; unmatched bases: 6. The CDR3 has 16 amino acids. CDR3 sequence reads: CASSLNSGTGTDTQYF. The CDR3 bases are TGTGCCAGCAGCTTAAACTCCGGGACAGGCACAGATACGCAGTATTTT.

CDR3 sequence: CSAPEFNSPLHF. CDR3 nucleotides: TGCAGTGCGCCGGAATTTAATTCACCCCTCCACTTT. This chain joins TRBV20-1 and TRBJ1-6; no reliable D call. There are 12 residues in the CDR3. Germline CDR1 is DFQATT and CDR2 is SNEGSKA (reference sequence). The V end lost 6 bases, the J end lost 6 bases, and 9 bases lay between the germline ends.

V usage is TRBV7-2 and J usage is TRBJ2-3; perhaps TRBD1 as D (6 bases). The CDR3 is made up of 15 amino acids. The V end was cut by 4 bases, the J end by 2 bases, with 13 bases between. Germline values: CDR1 SGHTA, CDR2 FQGNSA. CDR3 sequence: CASSYTGLNTDTQYF. CDR3 coding DNA: TGTGCCAGCAGCTACACAGGGCTAAACACAGATACGCAGTATTTT.

Only a few counts were recorded for this clonotype. This chain uses TRBV12-5 with TRBJ2-3, with D unclear. With 1 base removed from V and 7 bases from J, the gap between germline ends came to 3 bases. CDR3 length equals 11 residues. Germline lookup yields CDR1 LGHNT and CDR2 FRNRAP. The CDR3 sequence: CASGLGYTQYF. In nucleotides, the CDR3 is TGTGCTAGTGGTTTGGGGTATACGCAGTATTTT.

With respect to this clonotype: Germline is not matched at one junction end, which may reflect a read error. The genes are TRBV4-1 and TRBJ2-4, with 7 bases fitting TRBD2. Germline CDR1 is MGHRA and CDR2 is YSYEKL. The CDR3 is 17 residues long. CDR3 sequence reads: CASSQVGGMKAKTIQYF. CDR3 DNA sequence: TGCGCCAGCAGCCAAGTGGGAGGGATGAAGGCCAAAACCATTCAGTACTTC.

This clonotype turned up a few times. V and J are TRBV2 and TRBJ1-1; no reliable D call. Germline V CDR1 and CDR2: SNHLY, FYNNEI. There are 13 residues in the CDR3. V was shortened by 3 bases and J by 8 bases, with 13 bases between the two germline ends. CDR3 sequence: CASSDSPVAEAFF. The CDR3 DNA reads as TGTGCCAGCAGTGATAGCCCAGTGGCGGAAGCTTTCTTT.

This clonotype was observed a handful of times. This rearrangement joins TRBV11-2 to TRBJ2-5; tentative D call: TRBD1 (6 bases). The CDR3 loop spans 16 amino acids. Trimming left V 5 bases short and J 5 bases short, with 21 bases between. The germline CDR1 and CDR2 sequences are SGHAT and FQNNGV. CDR3 DNA: TGTGCCAGCAGCAGCCGCGTAGGGGGAGAGGGGGAGACCCAGTACTTC. It yields the protein CASSSRVGGEGETQYF.

The chain uses TRBV20-1 and TRBJ2-7; TRBD2 aligns across 8 bases. The length of the CDR3 is 16 residues. The junction had 9 bases not matched to a gene; V was cut back by 0 bases and J by 2 bases. Germline CDR1 DFQATT, CDR2 SNEGSKA (reference sequence). The CDR3 loop is CSARDILLADTYEQYF. The CDR3 nucleotides read TGCAGTGCTAGAGATATTTTACTAGCGGATACCTACGAGCAGTACTTC.

This clonotype occurred a few times. The rearrangement uses TRBV24-1 and TRBJ1-5; the D gene is possibly TRBD1 (6 bases). V dropped 4 bases and J dropped 0 bases, with 12 bases sitting between them. This CDR3 spans 16 amino acids. From germline, CDR1 is KGHDR and CDR2 SFDVKD. The CDR3 region is CATSEAGTNSNQPQHF. CDR3 sequence (DNA): TGTGCCACCAGTGAGGCCGGGACAAATAGCAATCAGCCCCAGCATTTT.